A selection of T cell receptor beta chains follows, all from one sample in a study of neurological immune-mediated disorders. TCRdb reanalysed the 5' RACE reads using MiXCR and keeps one entry per CDR3 protein. The table has around 55,000 distinct CDR3 sequences, 4% seen once. Sequencing used CD4+ T cells from blood. The receptors were gathered from a woman aged 40 to 50 with multiple sclerosis. CDR3s include the opening cysteine and the closing phenylalanine or tryptophan. D genes are given only for firm matches. Where a row states a size, it is once, few, many or the class of an expanded clone; other rows omit it.

cdr3_aa: CASSLTVSNEKLFF
cdr3_nt: TGTGCCAGCAGCTTAACTGTTTCCAATGAAAAACTGTTTTTT
clone_size: many
d_call: NA
v_call: TRBV7-2
j_call: TRBJ1-4

cdr3_aa: CASQSGTGIHEQYF
cdr3_nt: TGTGCCAGCCAATCCGGGACAGGGATACACGAGCAGTACTTC
clone_size: many
d_call: TRBD1
v_call: TRBV28
j_call: TRBJ2-7

cdr3_aa: CATSRAGAWGQETQYF
cdr3_nt: TGTGCCACCAGCAGAGCCGGGGCGTGGGGACAAGAGACCCAGTACTTC
clone_size: many
d_call: NA
v_call: TRBV15
j_call: TRBJ2-5

cdr3_aa: CASSEVLRQISNQPQHF
cdr3_nt: TGTGCCAGCAGTGAAGTTCTCCGGCAGATTAGCAATCAGCCCCAGCATTTT
clone_size: many
d_call: NA
v_call: TRBV6-1
j_call: TRBJ1-5

cdr3_aa: CASSDPGGSNEQFF
cdr3_nt: TGCGCCAGCTCCGACCCCGGAGGGTCCAATGAGCAGTTCTTC
clone_size: many
d_call: NA
v_call: TRBV5-1
j_call: TRBJ2-1

cdr3_aa: CASSQDSGGRMGNEQFF
cdr3_nt: TGCGCCAGCAGCCAAGATTCGGGGGGGCGGATGGGGAATGAGCAGTTCTTC
clone_size: many
d_call: TRBD2
v_call: TRBV4-1
j_call: TRBJ2-1

cdr3_aa: CASSLEASGGARETQYF
cdr3_nt: TGCGCCAGCAGCTTAGAGGCTAGCGGGGGGGCACGGGAGACCCAGTACTTC
clone_size: many
d_call: TRBD2
v_call: TRBV5-1
j_call: TRBJ2-5

cdr3_aa: CASSPGPPDGYTF
cdr3_nt: TGTGCCAGCAGCCCGGGACCGCCGGATGGCTACACCTTC
clone_size: many
d_call: NA
v_call: TRBV3-1
j_call: TRBJ1-2

cdr3_aa: CASSQGRRRYLYGYTF
cdr3_nt: TGTGCCAGCAGCCAAGGCCGCCGACGATACCTCTATGGCTACACCTTC
clone_size: many
d_call: NA
v_call: TRBV3-1
j_call: TRBJ1-2

cdr3_aa: CASTRSGGATDEQFF
cdr3_nt: TGTGCCAGCACCCGAAGCGGGGGGGCGACGGATGAGCAGTTCTTC
clone_size: many
d_call: TRBD2
v_call: TRBV7-6
j_call: TRBJ2-1

cdr3_aa: CASMMTGGADTQYF
cdr3_nt: TGTGCCAGCATGATGACAGGGGGGGCAGATACGCAGTATTTT
clone_size: many
d_call: TRBD1
v_call: TRBV2
j_call: TRBJ2-3

cdr3_aa: CASSQGLDNYGYTF
cdr3_nt: TGTGCCAGCAGCCAAGGTCTGGATAACTATGGCTACACCTTC
clone_size: many
d_call: NA
v_call: TRBV4-2
j_call: TRBJ1-2

cdr3_aa: CASSEPLTSYEQYF
cdr3_nt: TGTGCCAGCAGTGAACCCCTTACAAGCTACGAGCAGTACTTC
clone_size: many
d_call: NA
v_call: TRBV2
j_call: TRBJ2-7

cdr3_aa: CASSVLSGTYNEQFF
cdr3_nt: TGTGCCAGCAGCGTACTTAGCGGGACGTACAATGAGCAGTTCTTC
clone_size: NA
d_call: TRBD2
v_call: TRBV9
j_call: TRBJ2-1

cdr3_aa: CASSDSDFYGYTF
cdr3_nt: TGTGCCAGCAGCGACAGCGACTTCTATGGCTACACCTTC
clone_size: many
d_call: NA
v_call: TRBV6-5
j_call: TRBJ1-2

cdr3_aa: CSARTSGGLSSYNEQFF
cdr3_nt: TGCAGTGCTAGAACTAGCGGGGGTCTCAGCTCCTACAATGAGCAGTTCTTC
clone_size: few
d_call: TRBD2
v_call: TRBV20-1
j_call: TRBJ2-1

cdr3_aa: CASSQQGIATNEKLFF
cdr3_nt: TGTGCCAGCAGCCAACAGGGAATTGCAACTAATGAAAAACTGTTTTTT
clone_size: many
d_call: NA
v_call: TRBV7-2
j_call: TRBJ1-4

cdr3_aa: CASRSTGANEQFF
cdr3_nt: TGTGCCAGCAGGTCTACAGGGGCCAATGAGCAGTTCTTC
clone_size: many
d_call: TRBD1
v_call: TRBV7-3
j_call: TRBJ2-1

cdr3_aa: CSAARDTGELFF
cdr3_nt: TGCAGTGCTGCCAGGGACACCGGGGAGCTGTTTTTT
clone_size: many
d_call: NA
v_call: TRBV20-1
j_call: TRBJ2-2

cdr3_aa: CASGVTDTQYF
cdr3_nt: TGTGCTAGTGGTGTCACAGATACGCAGTATTTT
clone_size: many
d_call: NA
v_call: TRBV12-5
j_call: TRBJ2-3

cdr3_aa: CSASAPGGTALSGDYGYTF
cdr3_nt: TGCAGTGCTAGCGCCCCCGGGGGGACAGCCCTATCGGGGGACTATGGCTACACCTTC
clone_size: many
d_call: TRBD1
v_call: TRBV20-1
j_call: TRBJ1-2

cdr3_aa: CASSQDYSESEQYF
cdr3_nt: TGTGCCAGCAGCCAAGACTACAGTGAGTCCGAGCAGTACTTC
clone_size: many
d_call: NA
v_call: TRBV3-1
j_call: TRBJ2-7

cdr3_aa: CASSVQDNNEQFF
cdr3_nt: TGTGCCAGCAGCGTCCAAGACAACAATGAGCAGTTCTTC
clone_size: many
d_call: NA
v_call: TRBV9
j_call: TRBJ2-1

cdr3_aa: CSGRDRGIYGYTF
cdr3_nt: TGCAGTGGCCGGGACAGGGGGATCTATGGCTACACCTTC
clone_size: few
d_call: TRBD1
v_call: TRBV20-1
j_call: TRBJ1-2

cdr3_aa: CASSKGQSYTF
cdr3_nt: TGTGCCAGCAGCAAGGGACAGTCCTACACCTTC
clone_size: many
d_call: TRBD1
v_call: TRBV7-8
j_call: TRBJ1-2

cdr3_aa: CSVKRNRRSSTDTQYF
cdr3_nt: TGCAGCGTTAAAAGGAACAGGCGAAGTAGCACAGATACGCAGTATTTT
clone_size: many
d_call: NA
v_call: TRBV29-1
j_call: TRBJ2-3

cdr3_aa: CSARVLSLGTDTQYF
cdr3_nt: TGCAGTGCTAGAGTTTTATCCCTCGGCACAGATACGCAGTATTTT
clone_size: many
d_call: NA
v_call: TRBV20-1
j_call: TRBJ2-3

cdr3_aa: CASSLTGTNTEAFF
cdr3_nt: TGTGCCAGCAGTTTAACAGGGACTAACACTGAAGCTTTCTTT
clone_size: many
d_call: NA
v_call: TRBV6-5
j_call: TRBJ1-1

cdr3_aa: CSASTGTIAGNTIYF
cdr3_nt: TGCAGTGCTAGCACTGGGACCATCGCTGGAAACACCATATATTTT
clone_size: many
d_call: NA
v_call: TRBV20-1
j_call: TRBJ1-3

cdr3_aa: CASSPDRVTEAFF
cdr3_nt: TGTGCCAGCAGTCCGGACAGGGTGACTGAAGCTTTCTTT
clone_size: many
d_call: TRBD1
v_call: TRBV11-2
j_call: TRBJ1-1

cdr3_aa: CASSMDSSSYNEQFF
cdr3_nt: TGCGCCAGCAGCATGGACTCAAGCTCCTACAATGAGCAGTTCTTC
clone_size: many
d_call: NA
v_call: TRBV5-1
j_call: TRBJ2-1

cdr3_aa: CASSLAQGAAGNTIYF
cdr3_nt: TGCGCCAGCAGCTTGGCGCAGGGGGCAGCTGGAAACACCATATATTTT
clone_size: many
d_call: TRBD1
v_call: TRBV5-1
j_call: TRBJ1-3

cdr3_aa: CASSLGGLSDRSYEQFF
cdr3_nt: TGCGCCAGCAGCCTCGGAGGCCTATCGGACAGGTCCTATGAGCAGTTCTTC
clone_size: many
d_call: TRBD1
v_call: TRBV5-1
j_call: TRBJ2-1

cdr3_aa: CASSLVWQGSYEQYF
cdr3_nt: TGTGCCAGCAGCTTGGTATGGCAGGGATCCTACGAGCAGTACTTC
clone_size: many
d_call: NA
v_call: TRBV5-5
j_call: TRBJ2-7

cdr3_aa: CASSRLQMTEAFF
cdr3_nt: TGTGCCAGCAGCCGCCTACAGATGACTGAAGCTTTCTTT
clone_size: many
d_call: NA
v_call: TRBV11-3
j_call: TRBJ1-1

cdr3_aa: CSAEGAQLAGGTDTQYF
cdr3_nt: TGCAGTGCTGAGGGGGCTCAACTAGCGGGGGGCACAGATACGCAGTATTTT
clone_size: many
d_call: TRBD2
v_call: TRBV20-1
j_call: TRBJ2-3

cdr3_aa: CASSLGGRGRYNEKLFF
cdr3_nt: TGTGCCAGCAGCTTAGGCGGCAGGGGACGATATAATGAAAAACTGTTTTTT
clone_size: NA
d_call: NA
v_call: TRBV7-9
j_call: TRBJ1-4

cdr3_aa: CASSLSSGEGPQYF
cdr3_nt: TGCGCCAGCAGCTTGAGTAGCGGGGAGGGCCCCCAGTACTTC
clone_size: many
d_call: TRBD2
v_call: TRBV5-1
j_call: TRBJ2-5

cdr3_aa: CASSVDSTSGYGYTF
cdr3_nt: TGCGCCAGCAGCGTTGACAGCACTTCGGGATATGGCTACACCTTC
clone_size: many
d_call: NA
v_call: TRBV5-1
j_call: TRBJ1-2

cdr3_aa: CASSSPSTGAEQYF
cdr3_nt: TGTGCCAGCAGCTCACCTTCGACAGGGGCCGAGCAGTACTTC
clone_size: many
d_call: TRBD1
v_call: TRBV7-2
j_call: TRBJ2-7

cdr3_aa: CASSSGTVYSYEQYF
cdr3_nt: TGCGCCAGCAGCTCGGGGACAGTCTACTCCTACGAGCAGTACTTC
clone_size: many
d_call: TRBD1
v_call: TRBV5-1
j_call: TRBJ2-7

cdr3_aa: CSGAISIYGYTF
cdr3_nt: TGCAGCGGGGCTATAAGTATTTATGGCTACACCTTC
clone_size: many
d_call: NA
v_call: TRBV20-1
j_call: TRBJ1-2

cdr3_aa: CASSVGPGTGGKQYF
cdr3_nt: TGTGCCAGCAGCGTAGGGCCCGGGACAGGGGGTAAGCAGTACTTC
clone_size: many
d_call: TRBD1
v_call: TRBV9
j_call: TRBJ2-7

cdr3_aa: CASSFSSGDEAFF
cdr3_nt: TGTGCCAGCAGTTTTAGTTCTGGCGATGAAGCTTTCTTT
clone_size: many
d_call: NA
v_call: TRBV12-3/TRBV12-4
j_call: TRBJ1-1

cdr3_aa: CSASQTAPYEKLFF
cdr3_nt: TGCAGTGCTAGTCAGACAGCCCCCTATGAAAAACTGTTTTTT
clone_size: many
d_call: NA
v_call: TRBV20-1
j_call: TRBJ1-4

cdr3_aa: CASRETYEQYF
cdr3_nt: TGTGCCAGCAGGGAGACCTACGAGCAGTACTTC
clone_size: many
d_call: NA
v_call: TRBV2
j_call: TRBJ2-7